Given below is one TCR beta chain in context. Its specificity is not known. A clone one base away is much larger, so this may be a read error. CDR3 length: 16 residues. V was pared by 3 bases and J by 6 bases, with 8 bases of the junction left unmatched. CDR1 MNHNY and CDR2 SVGAGI come from the germline V gene (reference sequence). These data are taken from a study of tumor-infiltrating lymphocytes in primary liver carcinoma. TCR beta cDNA was prepared out of about 510 ng total RNA by means of a constant-region primer. ARM-PCR, slightly modified, supplied the TCR beta libraries through three nested multiplex PCR rounds. TRBV1-TRBV30 forward primers and a C-beta reverse primer were used in the first two PCR rounds, which each ran for approximately 10 cycles. TCRdb re-derived calls from the multiplex PCR reads in MiXCR, one entry per CDR3 protein. The table shows 300,000 to 350,000 distinct CDR3 sequences, with around 60% occurring only once.

Overall study findings and caveats: A significantly higher top-250-clone fraction was recorded for tumors than for blood (p = 0.039).

Unsorted whole blood supplied the RNA, and germline DNA was extracted too. Around 3.7 milliliters of peripheral blood were collected before surgery. Sequencing input: peripheral blood. The TCR sequence derives from a man in his forties with primary liver carcinoma and hepatitis B virus infection. The V and J genes are TRBV6-6 and TRBJ2-1, with 10 bases that match TRBD2. CDR3 sequence: CASSYLGVAGGNEQFF. In nucleotides, the CDR3 is TGTGCCAGCAGTTATCTCGGGGTAGCGGGAGGCAATGAGCAGTTCTTC.